The T cell receptor beta chain described here comes from a study of control samples from healthy donors and cancer patients (dated by TCRdb to about 2020). A note on this clone: This receptor's antigen is unknown. Per-base quality was not reported, and no clone a single base away is much larger than it.

Libraries were made using the immunoSEQ multiplex PCR assay. Imported from immuneACCESS, the table was reduced by TCRdb to in-frame sequences with V and J called. These copies leave out some clones; in studies compared against another copy, an unresolved V gene accounts for under half, and the cause of the remainder is not known. In this sample the table shows some 74,000 clones, 75% to 85% of which occur a single time. The ten largest clones capture about a sixth of the sample. Trimming removed 4 bases from V and 7 bases from J, leaving 11 bases between the germline ends. The CDR3 sequence holds 12 residues, the cysteine and phenylalanine included. Just the 36-base CDR3 DNA is kept, in frame starting at base 1.

Sequenced material: blood. The sequence was collected from a man in his 60s in good health. The chain was built from TRBV12-3 or TRBV12-4 and TRBJ2-7, with an unclear D gene assignment. CDR3 sequence: CASSSILGEQYF. Read as DNA, the sequence is TGTGCCAGCAGTTCCATCCTAGGGGAGCAGTACTTC.